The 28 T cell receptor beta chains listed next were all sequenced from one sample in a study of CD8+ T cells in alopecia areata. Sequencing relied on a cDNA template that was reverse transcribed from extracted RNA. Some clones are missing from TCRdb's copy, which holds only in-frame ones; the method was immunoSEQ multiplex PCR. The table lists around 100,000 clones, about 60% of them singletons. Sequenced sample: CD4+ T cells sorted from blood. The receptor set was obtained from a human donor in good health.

CDR3 coding DNA: TGTGCCAGCAGCGTAGGTGGAGCGGGGGCCTACAATGAGCAGTTCTTC. Translating gives CASSVGGAGAYNEQFF. This chain links TRBV9 with TRBJ2-1, with TRBD2 matching 8 bases. V dropped 0 bases and J dropped 2; count of bases not matched to a gene: 4. The CDR3 has 16 amino acids. The germline CDR1 and CDR2 sequences are SGDLS and YYNGEE. The full variable domain, rest sourced from reference TRBV9 and TRBJ2-1, is DSGVTQTPKHLITATGQRVTLRCSPRSGDLSVYWYQQSLDQGLQFLIQYYNGEERAKGNILERFSAQQFPDLHSELNLSSLELGDSALYFCASSVGGAGAYNEQFFGPGTRLTVL.

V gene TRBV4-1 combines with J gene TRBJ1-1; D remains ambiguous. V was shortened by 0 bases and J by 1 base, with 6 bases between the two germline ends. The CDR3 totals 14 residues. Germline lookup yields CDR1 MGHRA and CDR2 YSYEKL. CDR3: CASSQEGRNTEAFF. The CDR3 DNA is TGCGCCAGCAGCCAAGAGGGCAGGAACACTGAAGCTTTCTTT.

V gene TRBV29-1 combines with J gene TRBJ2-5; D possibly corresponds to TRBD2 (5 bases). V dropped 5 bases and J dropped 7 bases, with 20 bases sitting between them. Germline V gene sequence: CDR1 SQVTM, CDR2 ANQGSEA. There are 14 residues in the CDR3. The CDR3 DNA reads TGCAGCGTTCTCGGACTTGTCCGCGTTGGGACCCAGTACTTC. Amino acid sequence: CSVLGLVRVGTQYF.

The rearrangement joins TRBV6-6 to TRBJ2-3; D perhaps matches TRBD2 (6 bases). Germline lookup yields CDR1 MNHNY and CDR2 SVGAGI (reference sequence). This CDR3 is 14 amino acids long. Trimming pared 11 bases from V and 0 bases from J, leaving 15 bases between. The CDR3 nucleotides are TGTGCCGGTAGAATGGGGGGTAGCACAGATACGCAGTATTTT. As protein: CAGRMGGSTDTQYF.

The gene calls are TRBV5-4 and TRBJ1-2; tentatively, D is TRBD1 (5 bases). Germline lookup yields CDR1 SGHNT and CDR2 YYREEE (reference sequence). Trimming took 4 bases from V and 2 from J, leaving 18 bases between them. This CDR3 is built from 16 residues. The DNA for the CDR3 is TGTGCCAGCAGCCGGAAGGGACGGACCGTGAACTATGGCTACACCTTC. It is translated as CASSRKGRTVNYGYTF.

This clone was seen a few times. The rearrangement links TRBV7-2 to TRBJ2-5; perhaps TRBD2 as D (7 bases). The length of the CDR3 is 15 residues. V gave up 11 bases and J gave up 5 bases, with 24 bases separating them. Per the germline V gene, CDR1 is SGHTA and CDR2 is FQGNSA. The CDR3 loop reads CAGNRGGASGETQYF. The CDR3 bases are TGTGCCGGAAATAGAGGGGGGGCGTCCGGCGAGACCCAGTACTTC.

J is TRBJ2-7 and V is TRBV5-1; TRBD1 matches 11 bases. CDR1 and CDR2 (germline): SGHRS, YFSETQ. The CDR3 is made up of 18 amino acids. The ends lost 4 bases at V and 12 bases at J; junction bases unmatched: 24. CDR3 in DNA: TGCGCCAGCAGCCCCGGGACAGGGGGAAGGTTGAAAGTCTTACGTCGGTACTTC. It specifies CASSPGTGGRLKVLRRYF.

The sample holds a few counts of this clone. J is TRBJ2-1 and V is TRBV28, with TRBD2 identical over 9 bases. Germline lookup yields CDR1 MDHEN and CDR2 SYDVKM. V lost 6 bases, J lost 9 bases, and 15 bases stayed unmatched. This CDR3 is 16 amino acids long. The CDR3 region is CASSGGGAAQYGEQFF. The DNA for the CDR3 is TGTGCCAGCAGCGGCGGGGGGGCCGCTCAGTACGGTGAGCAGTTCTTC.

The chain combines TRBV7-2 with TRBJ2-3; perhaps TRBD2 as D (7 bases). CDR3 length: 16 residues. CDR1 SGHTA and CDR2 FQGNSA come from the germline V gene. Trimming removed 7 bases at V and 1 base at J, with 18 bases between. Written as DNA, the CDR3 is TGTGCCAGCACCCAGAGGGGGGGTCGTGGCACAGATACGCAGTATTTT. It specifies CASTQRGGRGTDTQYF.

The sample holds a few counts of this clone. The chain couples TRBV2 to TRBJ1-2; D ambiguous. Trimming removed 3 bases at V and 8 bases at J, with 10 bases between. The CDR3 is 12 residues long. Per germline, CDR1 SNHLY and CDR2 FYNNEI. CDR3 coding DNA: TGTGCCAGCAGTGACCAAGGGATCGGCTACACCTTC. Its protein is CASSDQGIGYTF.

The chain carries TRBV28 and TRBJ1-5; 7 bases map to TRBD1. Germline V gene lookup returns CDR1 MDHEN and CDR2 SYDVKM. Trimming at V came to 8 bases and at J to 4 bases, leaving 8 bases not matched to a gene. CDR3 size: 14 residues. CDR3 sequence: CASYAGTENQPQHF. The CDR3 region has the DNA TGTGCCAGCTACGCCGGGACAGAGAATCAGCCCCAGCATTTT.

The CDR3 DNA follows: TGTGCCAGCTGGGCCCCAGGGCTGAATATAGAGACCCAGTACTTC. Encoded protein: CASWAPGLNIETQYF. The chain links TRBV6-1 to TRBJ2-5; D might be TRBD1 (5 bases). The CDR3 contains 15 residues. Germline-derived CDR1 and CDR2 are MNHNS and SASEGT. Between the trimmed V and J ends, which lost 8 bases and 4 bases, there was a span of 20 bases.

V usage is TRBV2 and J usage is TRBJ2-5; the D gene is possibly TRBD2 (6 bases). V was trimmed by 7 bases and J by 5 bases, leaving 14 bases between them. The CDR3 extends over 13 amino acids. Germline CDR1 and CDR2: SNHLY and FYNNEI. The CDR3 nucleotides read TGTGCCAGCACCGAACGGACTACGGAGACCCAGTACTTC. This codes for CASTERTTETQYF.

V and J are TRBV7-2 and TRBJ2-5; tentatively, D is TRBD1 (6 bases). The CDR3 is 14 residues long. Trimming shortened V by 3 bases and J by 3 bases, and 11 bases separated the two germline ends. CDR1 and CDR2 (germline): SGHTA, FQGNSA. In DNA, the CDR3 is TGTGCCAGCAGCTTGAGTAGGGGGAAAGAGACCCAGTACTTC. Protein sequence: CASSLSRGKETQYF.

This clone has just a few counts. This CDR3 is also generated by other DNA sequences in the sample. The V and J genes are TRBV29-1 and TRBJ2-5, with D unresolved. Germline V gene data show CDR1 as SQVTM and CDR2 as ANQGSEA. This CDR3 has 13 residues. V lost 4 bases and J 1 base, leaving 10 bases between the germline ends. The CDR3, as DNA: TGCAGCGTTGTCCGGGCCCTCCAAGAGACCCAGTACTTC. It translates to CSVVRALQETQYF.

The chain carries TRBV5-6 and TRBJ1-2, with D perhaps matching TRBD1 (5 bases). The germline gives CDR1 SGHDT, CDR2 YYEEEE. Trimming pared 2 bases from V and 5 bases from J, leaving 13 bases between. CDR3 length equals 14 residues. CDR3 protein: CASSLDTGNYGYTF. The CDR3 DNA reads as TGTGCCAGCAGCTTAGATACAGGAAATTATGGCTACACCTTC.

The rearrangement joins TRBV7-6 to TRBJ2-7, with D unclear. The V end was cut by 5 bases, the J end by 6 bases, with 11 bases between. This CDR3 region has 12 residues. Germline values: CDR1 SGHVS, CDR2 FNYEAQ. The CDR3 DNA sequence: TGTGCCAGCAGCCCTAGTGGGATCGAGCAGTACTTC. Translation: CASSPSGIEQYF.

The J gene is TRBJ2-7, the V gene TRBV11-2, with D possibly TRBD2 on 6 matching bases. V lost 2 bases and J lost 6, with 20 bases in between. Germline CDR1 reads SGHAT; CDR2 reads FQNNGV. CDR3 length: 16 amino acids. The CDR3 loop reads CASSLFRDLGPGEQYF. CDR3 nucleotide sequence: TGTGCCAGCAGCTTATTCCGGGACTTGGGGCCGGGCGAGCAGTACTTC.

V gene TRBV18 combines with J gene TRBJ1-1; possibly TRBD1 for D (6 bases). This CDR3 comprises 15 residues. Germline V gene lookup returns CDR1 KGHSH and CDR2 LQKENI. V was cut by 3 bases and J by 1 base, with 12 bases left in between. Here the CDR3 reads CASSPGGARNTEAFF. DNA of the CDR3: TGTGCCAGCTCACCGGGGGGGGCGCGGAACACTGAAGCTTTCTTT.

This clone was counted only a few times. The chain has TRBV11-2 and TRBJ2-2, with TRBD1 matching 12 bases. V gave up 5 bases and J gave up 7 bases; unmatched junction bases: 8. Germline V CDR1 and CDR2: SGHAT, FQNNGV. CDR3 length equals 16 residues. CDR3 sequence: CASSRPGQGADGELFF. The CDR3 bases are TGTGCCAGCAGCCGACCGGGACAGGGGGCTGACGGGGAGCTGTTTTTT.

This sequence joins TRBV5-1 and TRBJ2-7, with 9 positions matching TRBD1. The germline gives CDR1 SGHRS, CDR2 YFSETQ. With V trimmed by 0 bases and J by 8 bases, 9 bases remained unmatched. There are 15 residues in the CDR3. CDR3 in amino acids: CASSLDILGQGKQYF. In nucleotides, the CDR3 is TGCGCCAGCAGCTTGGATATCTTGGGACAGGGAAAGCAGTACTTC.

The CDR3 reads CASSLTQETQYF. In nucleotides, the CDR3 is TGTGCCAGCAGCTTAACGCAAGAGACCCAGTACTTC. The chain links TRBV7-9 to TRBJ2-5, with D hard to call. CDR3 length equals 12 residues. V lost 2 bases and J 2 bases, leaving 3 bases between the germline ends. Germline V lookup: CDR1 SEHNR, CDR2 FQNEAQ (reference sequence). The entire variable domain, with the rest obtained from reference TRBV7-9 and TRBJ2-5, is as follows: DTGVSQNPRHKITKRGQNVTFRCDPISEHNRLYWYRQTLGQGPEFLTYFQNEAQLEKSRLLSDRFSAERPKGSFSTLEIQRTEQGDSAMYLCASSLTQETQYFGPGTRLLVL.

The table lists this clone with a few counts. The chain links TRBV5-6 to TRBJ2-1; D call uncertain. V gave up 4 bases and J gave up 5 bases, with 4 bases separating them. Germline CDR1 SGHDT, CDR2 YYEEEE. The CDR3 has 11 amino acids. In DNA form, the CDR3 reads TGTGCCAGCAGCCTAAACAATGAGCAGTTCTTC. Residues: CASSLNNEQFF.

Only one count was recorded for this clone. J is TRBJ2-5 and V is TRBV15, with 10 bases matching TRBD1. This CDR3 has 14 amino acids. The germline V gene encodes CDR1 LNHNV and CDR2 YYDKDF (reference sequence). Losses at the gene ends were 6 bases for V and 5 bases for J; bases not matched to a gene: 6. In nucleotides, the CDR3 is TGTGCCACCAGATGGGGACAGGGGTTGGAGACCCAGTACTTC. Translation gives CATRWGQGLETQYF.

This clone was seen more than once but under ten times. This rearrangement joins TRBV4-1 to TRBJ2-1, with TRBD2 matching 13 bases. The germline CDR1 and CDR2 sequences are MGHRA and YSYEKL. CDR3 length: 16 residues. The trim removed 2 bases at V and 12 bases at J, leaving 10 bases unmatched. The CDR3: CASSQQLAGGVQGQFF. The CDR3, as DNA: TGCGCCAGCAGCCAACAACTAGCGGGGGGGGTACAGGGGCAGTTCTTC.

This chain's CDR3 is CASSLGVAQGLQYF. CDR3 DNA sequence: TGCGCCAGCAGCTTGGGAGTGGCACAGGGTCTCCAGTACTTC. V is TRBV5-1 and J is TRBJ2-5; D might be TRBD1 (6 bases). Trimming cost V 0 bases and J 10 bases, with 16 bases left between them. From germline, CDR1 is SGHRS and CDR2 YFSETQ. The CDR3 runs 14 residues.

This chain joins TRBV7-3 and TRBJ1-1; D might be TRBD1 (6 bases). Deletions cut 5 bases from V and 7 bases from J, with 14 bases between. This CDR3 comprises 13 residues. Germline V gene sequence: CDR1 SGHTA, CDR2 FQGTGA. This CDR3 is CASSTREGGEAFF. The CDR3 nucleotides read TGTGCCAGCAGCACAAGGGAAGGGGGTGAAGCTTTCTTT.

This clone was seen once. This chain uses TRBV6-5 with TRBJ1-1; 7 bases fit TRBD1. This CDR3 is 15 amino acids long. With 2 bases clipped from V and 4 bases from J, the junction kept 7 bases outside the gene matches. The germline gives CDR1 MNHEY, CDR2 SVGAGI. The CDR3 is CASSYRGSGGTEAFF. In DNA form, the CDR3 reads TGTGCCAGCAGTTACCGGGGATCAGGGGGCACTGAAGCTTTCTTT.